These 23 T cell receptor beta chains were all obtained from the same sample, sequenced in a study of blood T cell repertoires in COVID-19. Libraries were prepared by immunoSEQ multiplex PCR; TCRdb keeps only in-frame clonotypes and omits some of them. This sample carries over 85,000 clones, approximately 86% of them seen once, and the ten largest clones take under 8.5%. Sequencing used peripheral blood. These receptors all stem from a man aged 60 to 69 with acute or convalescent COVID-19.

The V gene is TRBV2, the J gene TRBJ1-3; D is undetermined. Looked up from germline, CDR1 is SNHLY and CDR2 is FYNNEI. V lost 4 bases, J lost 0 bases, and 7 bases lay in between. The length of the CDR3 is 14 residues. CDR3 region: CASSGPSSGNTIYF. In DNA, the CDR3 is TGTGCCAGCAGTGGTCCCAGCTCTGGAAACACCATATATTTT.

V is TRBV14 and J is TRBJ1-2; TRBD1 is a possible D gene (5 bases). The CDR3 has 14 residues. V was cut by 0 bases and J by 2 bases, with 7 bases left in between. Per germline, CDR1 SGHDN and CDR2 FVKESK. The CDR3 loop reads CASSQEQENYGYTF. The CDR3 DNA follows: TGTGCCAGCAGCCAAGAACAGGAGAACTATGGCTACACCTTC.

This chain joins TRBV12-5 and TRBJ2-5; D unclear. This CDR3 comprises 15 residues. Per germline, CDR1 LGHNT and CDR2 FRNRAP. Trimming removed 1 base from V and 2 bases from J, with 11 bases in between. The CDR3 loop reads CASGLGQQRQETQYF. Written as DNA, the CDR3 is TGTGCTAGTGGTTTGGGTCAACAAAGACAAGAGACCCAGTACTTC.

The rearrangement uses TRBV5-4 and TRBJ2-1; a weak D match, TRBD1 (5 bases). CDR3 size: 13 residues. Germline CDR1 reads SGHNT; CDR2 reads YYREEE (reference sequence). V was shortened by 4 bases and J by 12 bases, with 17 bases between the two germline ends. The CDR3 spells CASSPKDIKGQFF. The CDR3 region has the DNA TGTGCCAGCAGCCCCAAGGACATTAAAGGGCAGTTCTTC.

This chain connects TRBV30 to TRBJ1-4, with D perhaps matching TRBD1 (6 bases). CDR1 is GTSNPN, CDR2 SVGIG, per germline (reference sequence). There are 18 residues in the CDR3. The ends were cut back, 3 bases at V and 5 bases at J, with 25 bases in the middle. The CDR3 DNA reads TGTGCCTGGAGCGAAAACACCGGACTGGGCAGGGGCAATGAAAAACTGTTTTTT. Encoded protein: CAWSENTGLGRGNEKLFF.

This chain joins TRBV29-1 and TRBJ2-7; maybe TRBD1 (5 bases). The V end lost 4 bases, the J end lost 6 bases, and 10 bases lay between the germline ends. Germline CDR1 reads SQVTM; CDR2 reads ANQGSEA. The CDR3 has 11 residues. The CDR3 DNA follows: TGCAGCGTTGCTCCAGGGTCCGAGCAGTACTTC. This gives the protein CSVAPGSEQYF.

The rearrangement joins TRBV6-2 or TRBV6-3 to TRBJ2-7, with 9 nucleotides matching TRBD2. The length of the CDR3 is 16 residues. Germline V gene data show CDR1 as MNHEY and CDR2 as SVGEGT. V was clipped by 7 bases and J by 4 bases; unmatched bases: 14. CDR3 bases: TGTGCCAGCACCCCCCTCGTGGTAGCGGGGGAATACGAGCAGTACTTC. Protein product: CASTPLVVAGEYEQYF.

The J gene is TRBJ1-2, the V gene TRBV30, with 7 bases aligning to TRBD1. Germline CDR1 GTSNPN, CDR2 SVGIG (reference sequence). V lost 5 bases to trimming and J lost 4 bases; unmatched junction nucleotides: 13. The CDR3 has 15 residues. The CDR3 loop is CAWSDVRGRGYGYTF. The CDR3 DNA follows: TGTGCCTGGTCCGACGTGAGGGGGCGCGGCTATGGCTACACCTTC.

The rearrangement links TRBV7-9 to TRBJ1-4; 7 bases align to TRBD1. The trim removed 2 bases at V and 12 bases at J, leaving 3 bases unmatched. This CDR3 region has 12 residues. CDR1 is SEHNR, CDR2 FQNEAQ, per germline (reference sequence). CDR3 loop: CASSLPGTELFF. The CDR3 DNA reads TGTGCCAGCAGCTTACCCGGGACAGAACTGTTTTTT. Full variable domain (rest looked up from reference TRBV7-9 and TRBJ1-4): DTGVSQNPRHKITKRGQNVTFRCDPISEHNRLYWYRQTLGQGPEFLTYFQNEAQLEKSRLLSDRFSAERPKGSFSTLEIQRTEQGDSAMYLCASSLPGTELFFGSGTQLSVL.

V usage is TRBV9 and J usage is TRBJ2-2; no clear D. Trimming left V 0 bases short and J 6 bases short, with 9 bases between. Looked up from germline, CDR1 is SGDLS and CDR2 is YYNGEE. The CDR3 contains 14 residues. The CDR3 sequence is CASSVDLPSGELFF. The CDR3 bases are TGTGCCAGCAGCGTAGACCTACCATCCGGGGAGCTGTTTTTT.

The CDR3 bases are TGTGCCAGCAGCTTGGCGGGACTAGCGGGAGGCTCCAACCCCTACGAGCAGTACTTC. The encoded protein is CASSLAGLAGGSNPYEQYF. The V call is TRBV5-4, the J call TRBJ2-7; 15 nucleotides align to TRBD2. Unmatched junction bases numbered 9, after V lost 0 bases and J lost 2 bases. The length of the CDR3 is 19 residues. Per germline, CDR1 SGHNT and CDR2 YYREEE (reference sequence).

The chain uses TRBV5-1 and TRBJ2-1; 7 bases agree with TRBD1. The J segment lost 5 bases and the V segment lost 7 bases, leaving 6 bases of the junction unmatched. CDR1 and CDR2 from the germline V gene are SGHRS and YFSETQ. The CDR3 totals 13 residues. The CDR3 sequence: CASHGTADNEQFF. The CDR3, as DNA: TGCGCCAGCCATGGGACAGCTGACAATGAGCAGTTCTTC.

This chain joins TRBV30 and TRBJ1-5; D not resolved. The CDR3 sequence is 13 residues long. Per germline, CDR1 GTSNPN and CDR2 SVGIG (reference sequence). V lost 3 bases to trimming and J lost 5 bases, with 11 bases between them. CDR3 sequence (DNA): TGTGCCTGGAGCGGAGGCTCCGATCAGCCCCAGCATTTT. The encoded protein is CAWSGGSDQPQHF.

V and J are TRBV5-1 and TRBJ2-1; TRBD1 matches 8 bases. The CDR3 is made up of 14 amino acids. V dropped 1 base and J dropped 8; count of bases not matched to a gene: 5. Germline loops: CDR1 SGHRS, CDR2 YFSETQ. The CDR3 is CASSLKAGGHEQFF. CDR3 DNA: TGCGCCAGCAGCTTGAAAGCAGGGGGCCATGAGCAGTTCTTC.

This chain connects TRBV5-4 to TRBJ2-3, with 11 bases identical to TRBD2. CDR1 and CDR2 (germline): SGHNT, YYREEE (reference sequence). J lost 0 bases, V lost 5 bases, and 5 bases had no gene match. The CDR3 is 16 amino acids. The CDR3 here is CASRGTSGVSTDTQYF. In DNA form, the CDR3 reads TGTGCCAGCAGGGGGACTAGCGGAGTAAGCACAGATACGCAGTATTTT.

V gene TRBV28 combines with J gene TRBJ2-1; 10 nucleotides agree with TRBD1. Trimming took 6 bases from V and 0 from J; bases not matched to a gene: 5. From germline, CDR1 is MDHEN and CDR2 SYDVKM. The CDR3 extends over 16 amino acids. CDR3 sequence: CASRGDRGGSYNEQFF. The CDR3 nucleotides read TGTGCCAGCAGAGGGGACAGGGGAGGCTCCTACAATGAGCAGTTCTTC.

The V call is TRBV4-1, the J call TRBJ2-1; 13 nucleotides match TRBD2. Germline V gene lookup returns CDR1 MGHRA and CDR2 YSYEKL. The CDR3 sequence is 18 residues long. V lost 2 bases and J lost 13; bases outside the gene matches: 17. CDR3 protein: CASSQTFRPLAGGRYQFF. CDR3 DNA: TGCGCCAGCAGCCAAACATTCCGCCCACTAGCGGGGGGGAGGTATCAGTTCTTC.

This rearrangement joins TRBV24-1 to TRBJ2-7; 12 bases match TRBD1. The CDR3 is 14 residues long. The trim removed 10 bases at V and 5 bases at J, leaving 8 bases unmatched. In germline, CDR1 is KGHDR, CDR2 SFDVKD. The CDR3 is CATYRDRGQNEQYF. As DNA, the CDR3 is TGTGCCACATACCGGGACAGGGGGCAAAACGAGCAGTACTTC.

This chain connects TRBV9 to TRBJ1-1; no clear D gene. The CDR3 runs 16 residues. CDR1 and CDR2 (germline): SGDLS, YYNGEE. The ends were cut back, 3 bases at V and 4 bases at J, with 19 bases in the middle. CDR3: CASSAGPEAGFTEAFF. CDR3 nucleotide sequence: TGTGCCAGCAGCGCCGGCCCCGAAGCGGGGTTCACTGAAGCTTTCTTT.

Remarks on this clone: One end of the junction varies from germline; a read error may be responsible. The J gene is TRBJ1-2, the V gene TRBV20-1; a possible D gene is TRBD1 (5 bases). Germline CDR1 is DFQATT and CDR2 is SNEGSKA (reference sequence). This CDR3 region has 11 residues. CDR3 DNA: TGCAGTGCTACCACGGGGGGGTTCTCCGCCTTC. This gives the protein CSATTGGFSAF.

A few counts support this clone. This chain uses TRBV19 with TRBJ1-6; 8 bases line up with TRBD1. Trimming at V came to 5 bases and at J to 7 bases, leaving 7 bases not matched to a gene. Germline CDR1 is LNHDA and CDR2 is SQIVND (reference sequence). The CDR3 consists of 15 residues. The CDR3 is CASSARTGRNSPLHF. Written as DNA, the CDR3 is TGTGCCAGTAGTGCCCGGACAGGGCGAAATTCACCCCTCCACTTT.

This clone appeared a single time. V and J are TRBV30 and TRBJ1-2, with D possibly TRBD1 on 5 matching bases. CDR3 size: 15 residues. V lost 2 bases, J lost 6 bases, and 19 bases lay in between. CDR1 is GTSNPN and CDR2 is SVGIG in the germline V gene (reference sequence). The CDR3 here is CAWSRIPQGRHGYTF. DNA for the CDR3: TGTGCCTGGAGTCGCATCCCCCAGGGCAGGCATGGCTACACCTTC.

CDR3 DNA sequence: TGTGCCTGGAGTGTTGGACAGGGGGCCCATGGCTACACCTTC. Translation gives CAWSVGQGAHGYTF. This rearrangement joins TRBV30 to TRBJ1-2; 11 bases match TRBD1. The V and J ends lost 0 bases and 6 bases, in that order; junction bases with no gene match: 3. The CDR3 loop spans 14 amino acids. Germline CDR1 is GTSNPN and CDR2 is SVGIG (reference sequence).